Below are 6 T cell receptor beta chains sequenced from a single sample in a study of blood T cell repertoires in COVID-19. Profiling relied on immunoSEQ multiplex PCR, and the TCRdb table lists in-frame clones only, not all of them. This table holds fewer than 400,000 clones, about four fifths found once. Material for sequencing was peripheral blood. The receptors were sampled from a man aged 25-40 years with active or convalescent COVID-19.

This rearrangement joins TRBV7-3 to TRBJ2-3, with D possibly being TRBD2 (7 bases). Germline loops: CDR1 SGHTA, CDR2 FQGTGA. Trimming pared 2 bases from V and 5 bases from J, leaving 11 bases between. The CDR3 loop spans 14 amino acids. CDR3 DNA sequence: TGTGCCAGCAGCTTAGGGGGGGCGATAGATACGCAGTATTTT. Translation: CASSLGGAIDTQYF.

The CDR3 DNA is TGTGCCACCAGCAGAGACCAGAACACTGAAGCTTTCTTT. Its translation: CATSRDQNTEAFF. The rearrangement links TRBV15 to TRBJ1-1; D not resolved. Trimming removed 0 bases from V and 1 base from J, with 3 bases in between. Germline assignment: CDR1 LNHNV and CDR2 YYDKDF (reference sequence). CDR3 length equals 13 residues.

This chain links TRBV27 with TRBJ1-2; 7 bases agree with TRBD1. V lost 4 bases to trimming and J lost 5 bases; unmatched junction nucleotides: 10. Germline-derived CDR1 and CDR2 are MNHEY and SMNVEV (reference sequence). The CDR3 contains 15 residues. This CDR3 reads CASSYAGGRAYGYTF. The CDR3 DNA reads TGTGCCAGCAGTTACGCAGGGGGAAGGGCTTATGGCTACACCTTC.

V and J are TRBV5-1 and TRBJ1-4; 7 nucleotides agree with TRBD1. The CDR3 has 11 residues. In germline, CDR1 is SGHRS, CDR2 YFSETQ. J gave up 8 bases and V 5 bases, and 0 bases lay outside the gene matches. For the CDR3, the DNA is TGCGCCAGCAGGGGACAGGAAAAACTGTTTTTT. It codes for CASRGQEKLFF.

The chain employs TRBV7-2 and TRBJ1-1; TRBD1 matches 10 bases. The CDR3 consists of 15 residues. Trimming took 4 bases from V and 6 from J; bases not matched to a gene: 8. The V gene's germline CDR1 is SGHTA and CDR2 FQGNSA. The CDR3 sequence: CASSWTGGLLSEAFF. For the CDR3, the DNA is TGTGCCAGCAGCTGGACAGGGGGATTACTCTCTGAAGCTTTCTTT.

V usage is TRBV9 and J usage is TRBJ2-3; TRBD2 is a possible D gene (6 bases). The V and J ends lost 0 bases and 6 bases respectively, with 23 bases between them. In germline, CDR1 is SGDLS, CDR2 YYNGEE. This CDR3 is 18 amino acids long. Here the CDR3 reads CASSVEALEGRPWDTQYF. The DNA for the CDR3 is TGTGCCAGCAGCGTAGAGGCCTTGGAGGGGCGTCCGTGGGATACGCAGTATTTT.